These 18 T cell receptor beta chains share one sample of origin, sequenced in a study of blood T cell repertoires in COVID-19. Measured with immunoSEQ multiplex PCR; TCRdb has only the in-frame clones, and not every one. The data show around 150,000 clones, roughly 86% seen once. The sequencing input was peripheral blood. The source of these receptors is a woman aged 55-69 years who had recovered from COVID-19.

The chain uses TRBV6-1 and TRBJ1-2; 9 bases agree with TRBD1. The V segment lost 1 base and the J segment 1 base; nucleotides outside the gene matches: 1. This CDR3 comprises 15 residues. Per the germline V gene, CDR1 is MNHNS and CDR2 is SASEGT. The CDR3 DNA is TGTGCCAGCAGTGAAGGACAGGGGGGTAACTATGGCTACACCTTC. The encoded protein is CASSEGQGGNYGYTF.

V is TRBV5-1 and J is TRBJ2-5, with D possibly being TRBD1 (6 bases). Germline V gives CDR1 SGHRS, CDR2 YFSETQ. V shed 6 bases and J shed 4 bases, with 16 bases lying between them. This CDR3 has 14 amino acids. In DNA, the CDR3 is TGCGCCAGCAACAAACAGGGTTCAGTAGAGACCCAGTACTTC. As protein: CASNKQGSVETQYF. The variable domain in full, with the rest retrieved from reference TRBV5-1 and TRBJ2-5, is KAGVTQTPRYLIKTRGQQVTLSCSPISGHRSVSWYQQTPGQGLQFLFEYFSETQRNKGNFPGRFSGRQFSNSRSEMNVSTLELGDSALYLCASNKQGSVETQYFGPGTRLLVL.

The DNA for the CDR3 is TGTGCCAGCAGACTAGGGACAGGCCGCTCCTACAATGAGCAGTTCTTC. Translation: CASRLGTGRSYNEQFF. The J gene is TRBJ2-1, the V gene TRBV27; TRBD1 matches at 8 bases. J lost 0 bases, V lost 6 bases, and 7 bases had no gene match. The CDR3 loop spans 16 amino acids. Germline CDR1 is MNHEY and CDR2 is SMNVEV (reference sequence).

There are a few counts of this clone. This sequence joins TRBV2 and TRBJ1-6; D is undetermined. V was shortened by 2 bases and J by 13 bases, with 6 bases between the two germline ends. CDR3 length: 11 amino acids. Germline CDR1 is SNHLY and CDR2 is FYNNEI. The DNA of the CDR3 is TGTGCCAGCAGTGAACGAGGGCCCCTCCACTTT. Amino acids: CASSERGPLHF.

The chain combines TRBV5-8 with TRBJ1-6; D is uncertain. Germline V gene lookup returns CDR1 SGHTS and CDR2 YDEGEE. CDR3 size: 14 residues. V lost 0 bases and J lost 10, with 11 bases in between. This CDR3 reads CASSLVAGWSPLHF. CDR3 sequence (DNA): TGTGCCAGCAGCTTGGTTGCGGGTTGGTCACCCCTCCACTTT.

This chain links TRBV5-4 with TRBJ2-1, with 9 nucleotides matching TRBD2. V lost 0 bases, J lost 7 bases, and 8 bases stayed unmatched. The CDR3 loop spans 16 amino acids. The germline CDR1 and CDR2 sequences are SGHNT and YYREEE (reference sequence). CDR3 DNA sequence: TGTGCCAGCAGCTTGGCCATGGCGGGGGGGCTGAATGAGCAGTTCTTC. It yields the protein CASSLAMAGGLNEQFF.

The J gene is TRBJ2-1, the V gene TRBV24-1, with TRBD2 matching 9 bases. CDR3 length: 14 residues. Losses at the gene ends were 5 bases for V and 7 bases for J; bases not matched to a gene: 5. CDR1 and CDR2 (germline): KGHDR, SFDVKD. CDR3 coding DNA: TGTGCCACCAGTGGGGCGGGGGGGCAAAATGAGCAGTTCTTC. Translated, it gives CATSGAGGQNEQFF.

The J gene is TRBJ2-3, the V gene TRBV27; 11 bases map to TRBD1. V was pared by 4 bases and J by 6 bases, with 0 bases of the junction left unmatched. This CDR3 comprises 13 residues. Germline lookup yields CDR1 MNHEY and CDR2 SMNVEV (reference sequence). In DNA, the CDR3 is TGTGCCAGCAGTTGGACAGGGGGCGATACGCAGTATTTT. Protein sequence: CASSWTGGDTQYF.

This clone was detected once. The genes are TRBV27 and TRBJ2-1; TRBD2 matches 8 bases. Germline lookup yields CDR1 MNHEY and CDR2 SMNVEV (reference sequence). V lost 6 bases and J lost 5; bases outside the gene matches: 12. CDR3 length: 16 residues. CDR3 amino acids: CASSKGAGGGDNEQFF. Here the CDR3 DNA reads TGTGCCAGCAGCAAAGGCGCGGGGGGCGGGGACAATGAGCAGTTCTTC.

V and J are TRBV21-1 and TRBJ1-5; the D segment call TRBD1 is taken from the table without a DNA check. TRBV21-1 is listed as a pseudogene. CDR3 length: 15 residues. CDR3 nucleotide sequence: TGTGCCAGCAGCAACCCAGGGGGTCGGAATCAGCCCCAGCATTTT. Amino acids: CASSNPGGRNQPQHF.

This rearrangement joins TRBV6-2 or TRBV6-3 to TRBJ2-5, with D perhaps matching TRBD2 (6 bases). V lost 2 bases, J lost 4 bases, and 11 bases lay in between. The CDR3 length is 14 residues. Per the germline V gene, CDR1 is MNHEY and CDR2 is SVGEGT. Here the CDR3 reads CASSYGGAGETQYF. The CDR3 DNA follows: TGTGCCAGCAGTTACGGCGGGGCGGGAGAGACCCAGTACTTC.

The V gene is TRBV10-3, the J gene TRBJ1-2; a possible D gene is TRBD1 (6 bases). The CDR3 is 14 residues long. The germline gives CDR1 ENHRY, CDR2 SYGVKD. Trimming left V 3 bases short and J 6 bases short, with 14 bases between. The CDR3 region has the DNA TGTGCCATCAGTGAAGGCAGGGGATTGCATGGCTACACCTTC. Translated: CAISEGRGLHGYTF.

The CDR3 nucleotides are TGTGCCTGGAGGACAGGGCAGAACACTGAAGCTTTCTTT. This gives the protein CAWRTGQNTEAFF. V and J are TRBV30 and TRBJ1-1, with TRBD1 matching 7 bases. Unmatched junction bases numbered 2, after V lost 3 bases and J lost 1 base. CDR3 length: 13 residues. Germline CDR1 is GTSNPN and CDR2 is SVGIG (reference sequence).

The chain combines TRBV5-1 with TRBJ2-3, with D possibly being TRBD2 (5 bases). Trimming took off 1 base at V and 3 bases at J, with 9 bases between the two ends. The CDR3 covers 14 residues. Per the germline V gene, CDR1 is SGHRS and CDR2 is YFSETQ. CDR3 nucleotides: TGCGCCAGCAGCTTGTCCGGGATGACAGATACGCAGTATTTT. Protein: CASSLSGMTDTQYF.

This clone was detected once. The V call is TRBV28, the J call TRBJ2-4, with D tentatively TRBD1 (6 bases). This CDR3 spans 13 amino acids. Trimming took off 7 bases at V and 9 bases at J, with 16 bases between the two ends. Germline V gene data show CDR1 as MDHEN and CDR2 as SYDVKM. CDR3 loop: CASTIVGHIIQYF. The CDR3 DNA sequence: TGTGCCAGCACCATCGTGGGACATATCATTCAGTACTTC.

This chain connects TRBV18 to TRBJ2-5, with TRBD2 matching 13 bases. Germline values: CDR1 KGHSH, CDR2 LQKENI. The CDR3 extends over 15 amino acids. The junction had 4 bases not matched to a gene; V was cut back by 4 bases and J by 5 bases. CDR3 region: CASSLGLAGVETQYF. DNA of the CDR3: TGTGCCAGCTCACTCGGACTAGCGGGGGTTGAGACCCAGTACTTC.

V and J are TRBV10-3 and TRBJ1-6, with D hard to call. Trimming stripped 0 bases from V and 7 bases from J, with 16 bases between. CDR3 length equals 17 residues. Germline CDR1 ENHRY, CDR2 SYGVKD. The CDR3 region is CAISESMFPGNNSPLHF. The CDR3 region has the DNA TGTGCCATCAGTGAGTCGATGTTCCCCGGGAACAATTCACCCCTCCACTTT.

A single count supports this clone. The V and J genes are TRBV5-1 and TRBJ2-1; 9 bases are a match to TRBD1. Unmatched junction bases numbered 5, after V lost 4 bases and J lost 3 bases. In germline, CDR1 is SGHRS, CDR2 YFSETQ. This CDR3 has 15 amino acids. Here the CDR3 reads CASSAGQGYYNEQFF. CDR3 nucleotide sequence: TGCGCCAGCAGCGCGGGACAGGGATACTACAATGAGCAGTTCTTC.